This TCR beta chain was profiled in a study of early T cells in non-severe SARS-CoV-2 infection. Individually, cDNA molecules had unique molecular identifiers attached to them. TCRdb re-called the 5' RACE reads through MiXCR, storing one row per CDR3 protein. The sample includes tens of thousands of distinct CDR3 sequences, 6.2% of them seen just once. This clonotype was detected many times. Germline loops: CDR1 LGHDT, CDR2 YNNKEL (reference sequence). The V gene lost 2 bases and the J gene lost 2 bases, with 8 bases spanning the gap. The CDR3 length is 14 residues. This chain links TRBV3-1 with TRBJ2-3; perhaps TRBD2 as D (5 bases). The specimen was whole blood, collected at baseline. This TCR came from an adult who was a healthcare worker with PCR-confirmed SARS-CoV-2 infection or an uninfected control (not recorded which). CDR3 nucleotide sequence: TGTGCCAGCAGCCAACAAGCGGTCACAGATACGCAGTATTTT. It is translated as CASSQQAVTDTQYF.